These T cell receptor beta chains were read from a single sample in a study of blood T cell repertoires in COVID-19. Assay: immunoSEQ multiplex PCR; the TCRdb copy retains only in-frame clones and omits some. The data hold tens of thousands of clones, with more than 80% observed a single time. Sample: peripheral blood. Every receptor here comes from a woman in her fifties or sixties with acute or convalescent COVID-19. Both conserved end residues are part of each CDR3. Fields, in order: clone size, V gene, J gene, D gene, CDR3 protein, CDR3 DNA. D genes are given only for firm matches. Some rows have no size entry. The others give once, few or many, or a class for an expanded clone.

>NA|TRBV6-1|TRBJ1-2|NA
CASSELSREGYTF
TGTGCCAGCAGTGAGCTCAGCCGGGAAGGCTACACCTTC
>NA|TRBV7-9|TRBJ2-7|TRBD1
CASSFRGQIDEQYF
TGTGCCAGCAGCTTCAGGGGGCAGATCGACGAGCAGTACTTC
>few|TRBV6-5|TRBJ2-2|NA
CASSPPGTNTGELFF
TGTGCCAGCAGTCCTCCGGGGACGAACACCGGGGAGCTGTTTTTT
>NA|TRBV20-1|TRBJ2-7|NA
CSASGRYEQYF
TGCAGTGCCTCTGGGCGTTACGAGCAGTACTTC
>NA|TRBV5-4|TRBJ1-1|NA
CASRDRDSTEAFF
TGTGCCAGCAGAGACCGGGACTCCACTGAAGCTTTCTTT
>NA|TRBV9|TRBJ2-7|TRBD2
CASSGGEWSGGLEAEQYF
TGTGCCAGCAGCGGAGGGGAGTGGAGCGGGGGACTAGAGGCCGAGCAGTACTTC
>NA|TRBV15|TRBJ2-1|TRBD2
CATKAGGESNEQFF
TGTGCCACCAAAGCGGGAGGGGAGTCTAATGAGCAGTTCTTC
>NA|TRBV3-1/TRBV3-2|TRBJ2-2|TRBD2
CASAGERGLESTGELFF
TGTGCCAGCGCTGGGGAAAGAGGACTAGAGAGCACCGGGGAGCTGTTTTTT
>NA|TRBV25-1|TRBJ1-2|TRBD1
CASSEPATGAYGHTF
TGTGCCAGCAGTGAACCCGCGACAGGGGCCTATGGCCACACCTTC
>NA|TRBV30|TRBJ2-3|TRBD2
CAWGLAGLSTDTQYF
TGTGCCTGGGGCTTAGCGGGCCTAAGCACAGATACGCAGTATTTT